The 2 T cell receptor beta chains given below trace back to one sample, sequenced in a study of T cell responses to AZD1222 COVID-19 vaccine. The protocol was immunoSEQ multiplex PCR, while the TCRdb copy is restricted to in-frame clones and leaves out a portion. The top ten hold 5.5% to 6.5% of the sample, which has about 140,000 clones, about 90% seen once. Sequencing was performed on peripheral blood, taken on day 0 of AZD1222 vaccination. The receptor set was obtained from an adult in good health.

V and J are TRBV4-3 and TRBJ1-1; no clear D. Germline-derived CDR1 and CDR2 are LGHNA and YSLEER. CDR3 length equals 13 residues. The V end was cut by 0 bases, the J end by 1 base, with 3 bases between. The chain's CDR3 is CASSQDWNTEAFF. The CDR3, as DNA: TGCGCCAGCAGCCAAGATTGGAACACTGAAGCTTTCTTT.

The chain employs TRBV18 and TRBJ2-5; a possible D gene is TRBD1 (6 bases). The CDR3 loop spans 15 amino acids. The germline V gene has CDR1 KGHSH and CDR2 LQKENI. Trimming stripped 4 bases from V and 2 bases from J, with 14 bases between. The chain's CDR3 is CASSRRDTPQETQYF. Written as DNA, the CDR3 is TGTGCCAGCTCACGTCGGGACACTCCTCAAGAGACCCAGTACTTC.